This T cell receptor beta chain was captured in a study of regulatory T cells in long-lasting Graves disease (dated by TCRdb to the early 2020s). Background on the whole study: In the newly diagnosed Graves' disease group, patients had been taking antithyroid drugs for less than 3 months. Persistent Graves' disease patients were compared with newly diagnosed Graves' disease patients by peripheral blood TCR sequencing and RNA sequencing. The study was registered as a clinical trial and conducted in China. A total of approximately 35 samples were covered by TCR sequencing, comprising approximately 13 persistent and around 20 newly diagnosed Graves' disease patients.

Based on the germline V gene, the CDR1 and CDR2 sequences are MNHEY and SVGEGT. The CDR3 contains 17 residues, cysteine and phenylalanine counted. Left in the record is the CDR3 DNA by itself, 51 bases read in frame from the first base. Ends trimmed: V by 2 bases, J by 4 bases; bases unmatched to a gene: 7. The time point tag for this specimen amounts to: newly diagnosed GD, antithyroid drugs for less than 3 months. For both TCR sequencing and RNA sequencing, RNA was extracted from PBMCs in TRIzol. The diagnosis of Graves' disease was made according to American Thyroid Association guidelines. Patients for the study were recruited at an endocrinology department in Xi'an, China. Each patient gave 8.5 to 9.5 milliliters of peripheral blood, collected in an EDTA anticoagulant tube. Ficoll Paque Plus density gradient separation was used to isolate PBMCs, and no further T cell sorting was done. An Agilent 2100 Bioanalyzer and agarose gel were used to check RNA quality, while a NanoDrop 2000 measured RNA concentration.

The table lists this clonotype with many counts. The clone's antigen remains unknown. Base-call qualities are not available, and no considerably larger clone is one nucleotide away. Summary of the overall study and its limitations: Persistent Graves' disease patients showed lower TCR Shannon entropy and fewer highly expanded clones than newly diagnosed patients, suggesting clonal expansion. More public clonotypes were shared among persistent patients (under 3,000) than among newly diagnosed patients (roughly 1,000). The authors acknowledged the small sample size as a limitation that may reduce accuracy. Preferential use of TRBV28, TRBJ1-2 and TRBJ2-5 was observed in persistent disease, whereas TRBV20-1 and TRBJ2-1 were favored in newly diagnosed disease. Sequencing and analysis were limited to the TCR beta chain. The study examined only peripheral blood because the primary lesion, thyroid tissue, could not be accessed.

The method was multiplex PCR. This sample was sequenced with an Illumina HiSeq 4000. CDR3 regions were amplified by Arm-PCR with iRepertoire HTBI primers to construct TCR beta libraries. Before sequencing, the PCR products underwent gel purification. The source study handled its data this way. Gene usage analysis of CDR3 amino acid clonotypes used the roughly 60 TRBV and about 15 TRBJ segments found across samples. Filtered high-quality paired reads were merged into contigs using COPE and FqMerger. BLAST was used to align contigs to the IMGT TRBV, TRBD and TRBJ reference genes, and CDR3 was defined following IMGT. Any clonotype with a frequency above 0.1% was classified as a highly expanded clone. Shannon entropy was used to measure repertoire diversity, and the Gini coefficient was used to measure V-J evenness. Clonotypes shared by more than one individual were considered public. TCRdb redid the processing of the public reads, applying fastp at Q25 and MiXCR, and retained in-frame beta chains. CDR3 protein duplicates are merged, each entry listing the most common genes and DNA. Clone size and V and J calls follow TCRdb, not the original study. A total of about 370,000 distinct CDR3 sequences appear in this sample, about 14% of them only once. 22% of the sample rests with the top ten.

The sequencing here drew on peripheral blood mononuclear cells (PBMCs), taken at new diagnosis, from a patient treated with antithyroid drugs. The receptor was derived from a female donor with Graves disease. The rearranged chain carries TRBV6-2 or TRBV6-3 and TRBJ2-1; 11 central nucleotides agree with TRBD2. DNA sequence: TGTGCCAGCAGTTACCGAAGACTAGCGGGGACGTACAATGAGCAGTTCTTC. This translates into CASSYRRLAGTYNEQFF.